The present entry profiles one T cell receptor (beta chain) with its context. Its antigen has not been determined. It has no much larger one-base neighbor in the sample; base qualities were not kept. Each collaborating institution followed its own protocols to collect whole blood in K2EDTA tubes. Collaborator samples were shipped for TCRbeta analysis as frozen whole blood, isolated PBMCs, or DNA extracted from either sample type. This record comes from a study of blood T cell repertoires in COVID-19 (dated by TCRdb to 2020 to 2022). Background for the entire study: The collaborator samples originated in the United States, Italy and Spain and spanned the acute and convalescent phases of COVID-19. The material from the prospective study consisted of cDNA or gDNA derived from T cells, B-cell-depleted T cells, or PBMCs. Subjects who had been exposed to COVID-19, were actively infected with it, or had recovered from it provided the deeply sampled blood TCRbeta repertoires that made up the dataset. The repertoires were made available in a free public database intended to serve as a resource for research on the immune response to SARS-CoV-2. The samples were drawn from two sources: the first 160 participants of the ongoing ImmuneRACE study, and 1,254 subjects contributed by 6 global collaborators. A de-identified subject ID, COVID-19 status, age in years and sex were almost always included in the sample metadata. Where available, HLA class I and class II types were taken from metadata supplied by the sample provider and were not determined by assay-based typing.

CDR1 SGHNT and CDR2 YYREEE are derived from the germline V gene (reference sequence). Relative to germline, V is 2 bases shorter and J is 0 bases shorter, with 9 bases between their ends. The CDR3 starts with the cysteine, ends with the phenylalanine, and has 15 residues. Only CDR3 DNA remains: 45 bases, in frame from the first base. TCRbeta CDR3 regions were amplified from genomic DNA using the immunoSEQ Assay, a bias-controlled multiplex PCR. As for how the authors treated the data: The number of nucleated cells in each sample was estimated from the amplification of reference gene primers within the assay. To quantify the absolute abundance of each unique TCRbeta CDR3 rearrangement, sequence reads were collapsed and filtered. Productive Simpson clonality was computed per sample as the square root of Simpson's diversity index over productive rearrangements. TCRdb's version of the immuneACCESS table is confined to in-frame rearrangements and falls short of the full clone set. An unresolved V gene accounts for under half of the shortfall where checked; the remainder is of unknown origin. V, J and clone size derive from that table, while D and trimming were established from the DNA sequence. A total of over 100,000 clones appear in this sample, 65% to 90% of them only once. Of the sample, approximately 10% is held by the ten largest clones.

What the work shows at the level of the full study, not this receptor alone: The amount of clinical and demographic metadata varied by source and participant and was provided uncurated.

Recombination connected TRBV5-4 to TRBJ2-1; the D gene is perhaps TRBD1, from 5 matching bases. The specimen sequenced was peripheral blood. The sequence was collected from a man older than 75 with acute or convalescent COVID-19. The DNA sequence follows: TGTGCCAGCAGCTTTCGACAGAACTCCTACAATGAGCAGTTCTTC. The resulting protein is CASSFRQNSYNEQFF.